The T cell receptor beta chain under discussion was sequenced for a study of shared clonotypes between healthy human individuals. The genomic DNA of each subset was split evenly across several immunoSEQ plates. Generated by immunoSEQ multiplex PCR, the TCRdb table keeps only in-frame clones and is missing some. The sample contains under 1,100,000 clones, approximately 68% of which appear only once. Study donors comprised healthy, HIV-negative adults devoid of recent acute infection or vaccination. CDR3 size: 14 residues. V lost 4 bases and J lost 3; bases outside the gene matches: 4. CDR1 MDHEN and CDR2 SYDVKM come from the germline V gene.

The sequenced sample was memory CD4+ T cells sorted from blood. Subset of the sample: CD45RA-negative fraction. This clonotype was sampled from a man younger than 35 in good health. J is TRBJ1-1 and V is TRBV28; TRBD1 matches at 8 bases. In DNA form, the CDR3 reads TGTGCCAGCAGTTCCCTGACAGGGGACACTGAAGCTTTCTTT. Translated, it gives CASSSLTGDTEAFF.